This passage covers 26 T cell receptor beta chains from one sample sequenced in a study of blood T cell repertoires in COVID-19. The method was immunoSEQ multiplex PCR; TCRdb's version includes in-frame clones alone and lacks a portion of them. The sample includes roughly 200,000 clones, 88% of them seen just once. Specimen: peripheral blood. The receptors here all came from a man aged 18 to 29 with active or convalescent COVID-19.

This clone was picked up one time. The chain carries TRBV9 and TRBJ1-6, with D tentatively TRBD1 (5 bases). CDR1 is SGDLS, CDR2 YYNGEE, per germline. The CDR3 length is 14 residues. Trimming left V 4 bases short and J 10 bases short, with 15 bases between. CDR3: CASSRTEAGSPLHF. DNA for the CDR3: TGTGCCAGCAGCCGTACAGAGGCAGGGTCACCCCTCCACTTT. Full variable domain (missing parts from reference TRBV9 and TRBJ1-6): DSGVTQTPKHLITATGQRVTLRCSPRSGDLSVYWYQQSLDQGLQFLIQYYNGEERAKGNILERFSAQQFPDLHSELNLSSLELGDSALYFCASSRTEAGSPLHFGNGTRLTVT.

V and J are TRBV5-6 and TRBJ2-1; tentative D call: TRBD1 (6 bases). Germline assignment: CDR1 SGHDT and CDR2 YYEEEE. The CDR3 consists of 14 residues. V was pared by 6 bases and J by 5 bases, with 15 bases between. CDR3 region: CASIRGGLDNEQFF. DNA for the CDR3: TGTGCCAGCATCCGAGGGGGTTTGGACAATGAGCAGTTCTTC. The full variable domain, completed using reference TRBV5-6 and TRBJ2-1, is DAGVTQSPTHLIKTRGQQVTLRCSPKSGHDTVSWYQQALGQGPQFIFQYYEEEERQRGNFPDRFSGHQFPNYSSELNVNALLLGDSALYLCASIRGGLDNEQFFGPGTRLTVL.

The chain carries TRBV7-8 and TRBJ1-1, with 7 bases matching TRBD1. J gave up 0 bases and V 4 bases, and 8 bases lay outside the gene matches. The germline V gene has CDR1 SGHVS and CDR2 FQNEAQ. This CDR3 spans 16 amino acids. The CDR3 here is CASSSGQAPLNTEAFF. The CDR3 nucleotides are TGTGCCAGCAGCTCCGGACAGGCCCCCTTGAACACTGAAGCTTTCTTT. The variable domain in full, with the rest retrieved from reference TRBV7-8 and TRBJ1-1, is GAGVSQSPRYKVAKRGQDVALRCDPISGHVSLFWYQQALGQGPEFLTYFQNEAQLDKSGLPSDRFFAERPEGSVSTLKIQRTQQEDSAVYLCASSSGQAPLNTEAFFGQGTRLTVV.

The chain links TRBV6-6 to TRBJ2-3; 8 nucleotides agree with TRBD1. Germline V CDR1 and CDR2: MNHNY, SVGAGI (reference sequence). J was trimmed by 5 bases and V by 8 bases; bases with no gene match: 9. The CDR3 length is 14 residues. CDR3 amino acids: CASRGRGLGDTQYF. The CDR3 DNA reads TGTGCCAGCCGGGGCAGGGGGCTCGGAGATACGCAGTATTTT.

The chain joins TRBV5-5 to TRBJ2-1; D perhaps matches TRBD2 (6 bases). CDR1 and CDR2 from the germline V gene are SGHKS and YYEKEE (reference sequence). Trimming took 3 bases from V and 0 from J, leaving 10 bases between them. CDR3 length equals 15 residues. The CDR3 nucleotides read TGTGCCAGCAGCTCTGCGGGGAACTCCTACAATGAGCAGTTCTTC. Translation: CASSSAGNSYNEQFF.

In the case of this clone: The junction shows a germline mismatch at one end, possibly a read error. The chain carries TRBV6-2 or TRBV6-3 and TRBJ2-1; TRBD1 matches 12 bases. The CDR3 runs 14 residues. Germline V lookup: CDR1 MNHEY, CDR2 SVGEGT. The CDR3, as DNA: TGTGCCAGCAGTTACTCGAGTATGGGACAGGGGGCTGTCTTC. This sequence encodes CASSYSSMGQGAVF.

This clone was detected once. V is TRBV2 and J is TRBJ2-6; tentative D call: TRBD1 (5 bases). Per the germline V gene, CDR1 is SNHLY and CDR2 is FYNNEI. The V gene lost 1 base and the J gene lost 4 bases, with 5 bases spanning the gap. This CDR3 is built from 14 residues. CDR3 amino acids: CASSEGTGANVLTF. The CDR3 DNA reads TGTGCCAGCAGTGAAGGGACAGGGGCCAACGTCCTGACTTTC.

V and J are TRBV4-1 and TRBJ1-2; D not resolved. V gave up 1 base and J gave up 2 bases, with 14 bases separating them. Germline V gene lookup returns CDR1 MGHRA and CDR2 YSYEKL. The CDR3 runs 16 residues. The CDR3 DNA reads as TGCGCCAGCAGCCAAGTGCCCGTCATAAGCAACTATGGCTACACCTTC. Protein product: CASSQVPVISNYGYTF.

The V and J genes are TRBV2 and TRBJ1-1, with 10 bases fitting TRBD1. The CDR3 runs to 18 residues. Germline V gene sequence: CDR1 SNHLY, CDR2 FYNNEI. After removal of 4 bases from V and 5 bases from J, the junction contained 16 bases not matched to a gene. CDR3 in DNA: TGTGCCAGCAGTGCCCGGTTGGGGACAGGGGATGGGAATACTGAAGCTTTCTTT. This translates into CASSARLGTGDGNTEAFF.

The genes are TRBV13 and TRBJ1-2; a possible D gene is TRBD1 (5 bases). Germline CDR1 PRHDT, CDR2 FYEKMQ (reference sequence). Trimming took 7 bases from V and 4 from J, leaving 16 bases between them. The CDR3 is 14 amino acids. The CDR3 here is CASTLQAGIYGYTF. The CDR3 DNA sequence: TGTGCCAGCACCCTACAGGCAGGGATCTATGGCTACACCTTC.

The V call is TRBV5-1, the J call TRBJ2-3; TRBD2 is a possible D gene (6 bases). CDR1 and CDR2 (germline): SGHRS, YFSETQ. V shed 3 bases and J shed 2 bases, with 7 bases lying between them. The CDR3 extends over 13 amino acids. DNA of the CDR3: TGCGCCAGCAGCTGGGACTTCACAGATACGCAGTATTTT. Encoded protein: CASSWDFTDTQYF.

The chain carries TRBV9 and TRBJ2-2; D might be TRBD2 (5 bases). Germline CDR1 reads SGDLS; CDR2 reads YYNGEE. This CDR3 is 14 amino acids long. Trimming took off 2 bases at V and 4 bases at J, with 9 bases between the two ends. This CDR3 is CASSVGGTTGELFF. DNA of the CDR3: TGTGCCAGCAGCGTCGGAGGTACCACCGGGGAGCTGTTTTTT.

The chain is built from TRBV5-6 and TRBJ1-2; the D is unclear. V lost 3 bases, J lost 4 bases, and 10 bases lay in between. The CDR3 covers 13 residues. Germline V CDR1 and CDR2: SGHDT, YYEEEE. The DNA for the CDR3 is TGTGCCAGCAGCTCAGGACGGGGCTATGGCTACACCTTC. Encoded protein: CASSSGRGYGYTF.

The CDR3 nucleotides read TGTGCCAGCAGTGAAGGATGGCAGGGGAACACCTACGAGCAGTACTTC. Amino acid sequence: CASSEGWQGNTYEQYF. This sequence joins TRBV6-1 and TRBJ2-7, with D maybe TRBD1 (6 bases). In germline, CDR1 is MNHNS, CDR2 SASEGT. V lost 1 base to trimming and J lost 2 bases, with 15 bases between them. The CDR3 is made up of 16 amino acids.

The chain joins TRBV5-4 to TRBJ1-2; D is unclear. Germline V gives CDR1 SGHNT, CDR2 YYREEE (reference sequence). This CDR3 region has 13 residues. Trimming took off 3 bases at V and 8 bases at J, with 14 bases between the two ends. The CDR3 DNA is TGTGCCAGCAGCTCTAACCGGGTTCTCGGCTACACCTTC. This gives the protein CASSSNRVLGYTF.

The chain joins TRBV19 to TRBJ2-3; the match to TRBD2 covers 7 bases. The CDR3 runs to 15 residues. V shed 3 bases, J shed 3 bases, and the junction held 6 bases outside the gene matches. Germline loops: CDR1 LNHDA, CDR2 SQIVND (reference sequence). CDR3 DNA sequence: TGTGCCAGTAGTATTGAGGGAGGGAAAACAGATACGCAGTATTTT. Its translation is CASSIEGGKTDTQYF.

The gene calls are TRBV5-1 and TRBJ2-7, with 8 bases matching TRBD1. Germline CDR1 is SGHRS and CDR2 is YFSETQ. The CDR3 runs to 15 residues. Trimming at V came to 0 bases and at J to 6 bases, leaving 8 bases not matched to a gene. The CDR3 DNA reads as TGCGCCAGCAGCTTGGGACAGGGGTTAAAGGGCGAGCAGTACTTC. Translated, it gives CASSLGQGLKGEQYF.

The V gene is TRBV10-3, the J gene TRBJ2-7; 8 positions agree with TRBD2. The length of the CDR3 is 13 residues. V lost 5 bases and J lost 0; bases outside the gene matches: 0. Germline CDR1 is ENHRY and CDR2 is SYGVKD. CDR3 protein: CAISSGSSYEQYF. CDR3 in DNA: TGTGCCATCAGTAGCGGGAGCTCCTACGAGCAGTACTTC.

The V gene is TRBV27, the J gene TRBJ1-1, with D possibly being TRBD1 (6 bases). The CDR3 totals 13 residues. CDR1 MNHEY and CDR2 SMNVEV come from the germline V gene (reference sequence). Between the trimmed V and J ends, which lost 6 bases and 7 bases, there was a span of 15 bases. The CDR3 protein is CASRQIGTSEAFF. Written as DNA, the CDR3 is TGTGCCAGCAGGCAGATCGGGACAAGTGAAGCTTTCTTT.

The chain recombines TRBV7-2 with TRBJ1-1, with 8 bases that match TRBD1. The CDR3 has 15 amino acids. After removal of 8 bases from V and 0 bases from J, the junction contained 8 bases not matched to a gene. Germline values: CDR1 SGHTA, CDR2 FQGNSA. Written as DNA, the CDR3 is TGTGCCAGCCGACCCCGGACAGGGCTGAACACTGAAGCTTTCTTT. It specifies CASRPRTGLNTEAFF.

This clone was seen once. The same CDR3 arises from other DNA sequences in this sample as well. The gene calls are TRBV30 and TRBJ1-6, with 7 bases that match TRBD1. The CDR3 consists of 13 residues. The germline V gene has CDR1 GTSNPN and CDR2 SVGIG (reference sequence). The junction had 0 bases not matched to a gene; V was cut back by 0 bases and J by 7 bases. The CDR3 bases are TGTGCCTGGAGTGTACAGGGGAATTCACCCCTCCACTTT. Encoded protein: CAWSVQGNSPLHF.

The V and J genes are TRBV19 and TRBJ1-2; D uncertain. V was pared by 5 bases and J by 2 bases, with 6 bases between. The CDR3 covers 12 residues. Germline CDR1 reads LNHDA; CDR2 reads SQIVND (reference sequence). The CDR3 DNA reads as TGTGCCAGTAGTCCGGGAAACTATGGCTACACCTTC. It is translated as CASSPGNYGYTF.

The rearrangement uses TRBV6-6 and TRBJ1-3, with D possibly matching TRBD1 (5 bases). Germline lookup yields CDR1 MNHNY and CDR2 SVGAGI (reference sequence). The CDR3 has 17 residues. Trimming shortened V by 5 bases and J by 0 bases, and 17 bases separated the two germline ends. The CDR3 nucleotides are TGTGCCAGCAGTCGAGGGGAGATCGGTCTCTCTGGAAACACCATATATTTT. It yields the protein CASSRGEIGLSGNTIYF.

This chain uses TRBV30 with TRBJ1-6; D unclear. Germline V gene sequence: CDR1 GTSNPN, CDR2 SVGIG (reference sequence). This CDR3 is built from 12 residues. V was trimmed by 3 bases and J by 7 bases, leaving 7 bases between them. The CDR3 sequence is CAWSSHNSPLHF. As DNA, the CDR3 is TGTGCCTGGAGCTCACACAATTCACCCCTCCACTTT.

V usage is TRBV12-3 or TRBV12-4 and J usage is TRBJ1-4; D is unresolved. The V end was cut by 5 bases, the J end by 5 bases, with 3 bases between. The CDR3 spans 11 residues. CDR3 nucleotide sequence: TGTGCCAGCAGTCAAAATGAAAAACTGTTTTTT. As protein: CASSQNEKLFF.

The chain has TRBV6-1 and TRBJ2-5, with no clear D. Germline CDR1 reads MNHNS; CDR2 reads SASEGT. Between the trimmed V and J ends, which lost 2 bases and 5 bases, there was a span of 12 bases. This CDR3 comprises 14 residues. Here the CDR3 reads CASSEIILSETQYF. CDR3 nucleotide sequence: TGTGCCAGCAGTGAAATCATCCTATCGGAGACCCAGTACTTC.